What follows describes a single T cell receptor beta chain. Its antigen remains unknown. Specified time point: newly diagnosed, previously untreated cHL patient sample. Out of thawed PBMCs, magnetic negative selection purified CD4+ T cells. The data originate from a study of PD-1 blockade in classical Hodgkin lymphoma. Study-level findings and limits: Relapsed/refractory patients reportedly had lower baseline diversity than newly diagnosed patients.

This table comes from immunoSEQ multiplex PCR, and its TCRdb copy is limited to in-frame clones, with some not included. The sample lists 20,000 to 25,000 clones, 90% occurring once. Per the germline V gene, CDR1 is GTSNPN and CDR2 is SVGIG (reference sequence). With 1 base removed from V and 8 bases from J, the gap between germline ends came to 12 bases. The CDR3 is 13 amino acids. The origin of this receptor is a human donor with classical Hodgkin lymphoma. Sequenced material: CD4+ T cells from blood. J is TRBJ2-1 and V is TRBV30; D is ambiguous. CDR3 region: CAWSAGLFDEQFF. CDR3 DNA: TGTGCCTGGAGTGCCGGGCTCTTCGATGAGCAGTTCTTC. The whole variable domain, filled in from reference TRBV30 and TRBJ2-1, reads SQTIHQWPATLVQPVGSPLSLECTVEGTSNPNLYWYRQAAGRGLQLLFYSVGIGQISSEVPQNLSASRPQDRQFILSSKKLLLSDSGFYLCAWSAGLFDEQFFGPGTRLTVL.